The T cell receptor (beta chain) under discussion was sequenced for a study of T cell responses to AZD1222 COVID-19 vaccine. Study-wide context: Samples with a second dose at about 4 or about 12 weeks were pooled together. The study, taken as a whole, reports: In a largely white British group with more females than males, clonal diversity was possibly underestimated. Recipients of AZD1222 seropositive at baseline numbered only 6 or 7. Receipt of two AZD1222 doses was followed by a rise in Spike-specific TCR breadth and depth.

On this clone: Its antigen is as yet unknown.

The J segment lost 1 base and the V segment lost 2 bases, leaving 7 bases of the junction unmatched. The CDR3 totals 16 residues. Germline CDR1 is MNHEY and CDR2 is SVGAGI. Repertoires were generated with immunoSEQ multiplex PCR, while TCRdb's copy carries only in-frame clones and drops some. The repertoire holds some 130,000 clones, 75% to 95% seen once, with roughly 7.2% in the top ten. Source: peripheral blood, taken on day 0 of AZD1222 vaccination. The source is an adult in good health. This sequence joins TRBV6-5 and TRBJ2-7, with 8 bases lining up with TRBD1. The CDR3 sequence: CASSYTAGGGSYEQYF. CDR3 DNA sequence: TGTGCCAGCAGTTACACCGCAGGGGGCGGGTCCTACGAGCAGTACTTC.